This T cell receptor beta chain was found in a study of T cell responses to AZD1222 COVID-19 vaccine. The repertoire was sequenced with immunoSEQ multiplex PCR; TCRdb's copy has only in-frame clones and lacks some. The sample contains roughly 120,000 clones, about nine tenths of which appear only once. The CDR3 sequence is 16 residues long. The V gene's germline CDR1 is SGHKS and CDR2 YYEKEE (reference sequence). V lost 2 bases to trimming and J lost 2 bases, with 14 bases between them. The clonotype was recovered from an adult in good health. This sample comprised peripheral blood, obtained on day 0 of AZD1222 vaccination. V usage is TRBV5-5 and J usage is TRBJ1-5; D not resolved. The CDR3 coding sequence is TGTGCCAGCAGCTTTGCGTCCCCCGCGGGCAATCAGCCCCAGCATTTT. Amino acid sequence: CASSFASPAGNQPQHF.